Presented here are 2 T cell receptor beta chains from one specimen sequenced in a study. TCRdb redid the calling of the RT-PCR reads with MiXCR, one entry per CDR3 protein. The sample records around 700,000 distinct CDR3 sequences, over 12% being singletons. Sequencing input: memory CD4+ T cells from blood. These receptors all stem from a female donor in good health, serving as a healthy control.

This clonotype was observed many times. This chain links TRBV11-2 with TRBJ2-7; D ambiguous. The CDR3 has 14 amino acids. Germline values: CDR1 SGHAT, CDR2 FQNNGV. V was shortened by 1 base and J by 0 bases, with 7 bases between the two germline ends. The CDR3 nucleotides are TGTGCCAGCAGCTTAGTACAGAGCTCCTACGAGCAGTACTTC. This gives the protein CASSLVQSSYEQYF.

This clonotype was observed a few times. The V call is TRBV20-1, the J call TRBJ1-5, with TRBD1 identical over 10 bases. This CDR3 region has 14 residues. The trim removed 3 bases at V and 4 bases at J, leaving 3 bases unmatched. CDR1 and CDR2 (germline): DFQATT, SNEGSKA (reference sequence). The CDR3 loop is CSARAGQGNQPQHF. Here the CDR3 DNA reads TGCAGTGCTAGGGCGGGACAGGGGAATCAGCCCCAGCATTTT.